This T cell receptor beta chain derives from a study of T-cell reconstitution after alpha-beta-depleted transplantation in children. Overall study findings and caveats: One year after transplant, T-cell counts and diversity came mostly from newly produced T cells.

For this clonotype: Its antigen remains unidentified.

During its preparation, the TCRbeta library received unique molecular identifiers. One entry per CDR3 protein results from TCRdb running MiXCR on the PCR reads. The table includes some 460,000 distinct CDR3 sequences, roughly 16% detected once. With 0 bases clipped from V and 2 bases from J, the junction kept 8 bases outside the gene matches. CDR3 length equals 17 residues. The V gene's germline CDR1 is DFQATT and CDR2 SNEGSKA (reference sequence). This receptor was obtained from a boy younger than two who had a stem cell transplant for Wiskott-Aldrich syndrome, so the T cells may come from the graft donor. This specimen consisted of PBMCs, mostly from graft donor cells, obtained 360 days after TCRalphabeta/CD19-depleted stem cell transplant. The chain has TRBV20-1 and TRBJ2-5, with TRBD2 identical over 11 bases. CDR3 in amino acids: CSARDYIAGGQQETQYF. For the CDR3, the DNA is TGCAGTGCTAGAGATTATATAGCGGGAGGGCAGCAAGAGACCCAGTACTTC.